Reported below is one T cell receptor (beta chain). Antigen: not known. This entry comes from a study of shared clonotypes between healthy human individuals. Overall study: Three plates each covered CD4 naive and memory; CD8 naive two, CD8 memory one.

The data were produced by immunoSEQ multiplex PCR, yet TCRdb's version contains in-frame clones alone and is incomplete. The sample contains about 1.5 million clones, under 99% of which appear only once. The study's findings and limits: Larger estimated richness was generally recorded for naive subsets relative to memory subsets. How much donors shared clonotypes was expected to be affected by sequencing depth.

The CDR3 length is 15 residues. After removal of 3 bases from V and 4 bases from J, the junction contained 9 bases not matched to a gene. The germline V gene encodes CDR1 SGHNT and CDR2 YYREEE (reference sequence). The chain employs TRBV5-4 and TRBJ2-7, with TRBD1 matching 8 bases. This TCR was recovered from a man aged 25 to 40 in good health. The specimen sequenced was naive CD4+ T cells sorted from blood. As for subset: CD45RA+ positively selected. CDR3 sequence (DNA): TGTGCCAGCAGCTGGGGGAGACAGGGGATGTACGAGCAGTACTTC. Translation: CASSWGRQGMYEQYF.